This TCR beta chain was sequenced for a study of tumor-infiltrating lymphocytes in primary liver carcinoma. The study's findings and limits: Compared with blood, tumor repertoires held significantly more in their top 250 clones. Researchers report that only about 7.5-24% of top clones turned up in all five tumor regions.

TCR beta cDNA was reverse-transcribed from about 500 ng of total RNA. The reaction used a constant-region primer and ProtoScript II reverse transcriptase. Three nested multiplex PCR rounds, a slightly modified ARM-PCR, produced the libraries for TCR beta. Running approximately 10 cycles apiece, the first two PCR rounds relied on TRBV1-TRBV30 forward primers together with a C-beta reverse primer. TCRdb re-called the multiplex PCR reads through MiXCR, storing one row per CDR3 protein. The sample contains 150,000 to 200,000 distinct CDR3 sequences, 85% of which appear only once. The V segment lost 1 base and the J segment 3 bases; nucleotides outside the gene matches: 15. This CDR3 region has 19 residues. The germline V gene encodes CDR1 SGHNT and CDR2 YENEEA. It was from 20-30 mg of unsorted bulk tissue that RNA and DNA were co-extracted. Per tumor, sampling covered five separate regions. Every single tumor sample held over 85% viable tumor cells.

Note on this clonotype: The antigen is unknown.

This receptor was obtained from a man in his forties or fifties with primary liver carcinoma and hepatitis B virus infection. What was sequenced was tumor tissue from primary liver carcinoma. This sequence joins TRBV11-3 and TRBJ2-1; 7 nucleotides match TRBD1. Written as DNA, the CDR3 is TGTGCCAGCAGCTTAGGGCGGCAGGATACTAGGGGGCACTACAATGAGCAGTTCTTC. Translating it yields CASSLGRQDTRGHYNEQFF.